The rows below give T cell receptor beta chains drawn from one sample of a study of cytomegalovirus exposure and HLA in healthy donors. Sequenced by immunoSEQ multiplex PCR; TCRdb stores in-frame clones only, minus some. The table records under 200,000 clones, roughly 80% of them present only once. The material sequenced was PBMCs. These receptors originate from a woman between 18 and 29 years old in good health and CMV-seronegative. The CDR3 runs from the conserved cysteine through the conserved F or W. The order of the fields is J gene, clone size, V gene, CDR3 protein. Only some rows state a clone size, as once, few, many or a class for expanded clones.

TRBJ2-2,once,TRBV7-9,CASSRDRANTGELFF
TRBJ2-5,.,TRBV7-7,CASSSGTGVQETQYF
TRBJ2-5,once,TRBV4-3,CASSQGTGPQETQYF
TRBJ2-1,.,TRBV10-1,CASSDGQGAYNEQFF
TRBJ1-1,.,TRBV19,CASSMNRVTEAFF
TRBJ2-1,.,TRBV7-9,CASSLGVSGGNEQFF
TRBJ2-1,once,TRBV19,CASSIAGTSSYYNEQFF
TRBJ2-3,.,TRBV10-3,CATAGMPEDTQYF
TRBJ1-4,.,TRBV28,CAGSLSWTGANEKLFF
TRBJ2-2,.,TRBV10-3,CAISDPENTGELFF
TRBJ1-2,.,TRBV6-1,CASTTGYGYTF
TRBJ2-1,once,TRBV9,CASSASGSPDEQFF
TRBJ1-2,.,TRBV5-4,CASSLGTVGYGYTF